The rows below give T cell receptor beta chains drawn from one sample of a study of blood T cell repertoires in COVID-19. Measured with immunoSEQ multiplex PCR; TCRdb has only the in-frame clones, and not every one. The sample holds under 550,000 clones, about 87% seen once. The sequencing sample was made of peripheral blood. These receptors were taken from a man younger than 30 with COVID-19, enrolled during active disease. Both conserved end residues are part of each CDR3. A D gene is named only where the DNA matches it firmly. Not every row has a clone size; where given, it reads once, few, many or a size class.

CASSGGGLVVADTQYF | TGTGCCAGCAGTGGAGGGGGCCTTGTAGTTGCAGATACGCAGTATTTT | TRBV6-1 | TRBD1 | TRBJ2-3 | .
CASSYAGGYSNQPQHF | TGTGCCAGCAGCTACGCCGGCGGGTATAGCAATCAGCCCCAGCATTTT | TRBV5-8 | . | TRBJ1-5 | once
CAIRRGDHQVTQYF | TGTGCCATCAGACGCGGGGACCACCAGGTGACCCAGTACTTC | TRBV10-3 | . | TRBJ2-5 | .
CASSSNDRNQPQHF | TGTGCCAGCAGTTCAAACGACAGAAATCAGCCCCAGCATTTT | TRBV27 | . | TRBJ1-5 | .
CASKDWRGTPNEQFF | TGTGCCAGTAAGGATTGGCGCGGTACACCCAATGAGCAGTTCTTC | TRBV19 | . | TRBJ2-1 | once
CASSQGEVGPYNEQFF | TGTGCCAGCAGCCAAGGGGAGGTCGGCCCCTACAATGAGCAGTTCTTC | TRBV3-1/TRBV3-2 | . | TRBJ2-1 | .
CASRSGGAFYEQYF | TGTGCCAGCCGGAGCGGGGGGGCCTTCTACGAGCAGTACTTC | TRBV4-2 | TRBD2 | TRBJ2-7 | .
CSVDQGAYGYTF | TGCAGCGTTGACCAGGGGGCCTATGGCTACACCTTC | TRBV29-1 | TRBD1 | TRBJ1-2 | .
CATSRDLTNYGYTF | TGTGCCACCAGCAGAGACTTAACTAACTATGGCTACACCTTC | TRBV15 | . | TRBJ1-2 | .
CASGQGFTDTQYF | TGTGCCAGCGGACAGGGATTCACAGATACGCAGTATTTT | TRBV7-9 | TRBD1 | TRBJ2-3 | .
CASRGGGTDYEQYF | TGTGCCAGCAGGGGGGGCGGGACAGACTACGAGCAGTACTTC | TRBV2 | . | TRBJ2-7 | .
CSASSTGLYGYTF | TGCAGTGCTAGTAGCACAGGGCTCTATGGCTACACCTTC | TRBV20-1 | . | TRBJ1-2 | .
CASSRRDRGFQPQHF | TGTGCCAGCTCACGCCGGGACAGGGGTTTTCAGCCCCAGCATTTT | TRBV18 | TRBD1 | TRBJ1-5 | .
CATSERLYPFYEQYF | TGTGCCACCAGTGAGAGGCTTTACCCCTTTTACGAGCAGTACTTC | TRBV24-1 | . | TRBJ2-7 | .
CASTSGISIGELFF | TGTGCCAGCACAAGCGGTATTTCAATCGGAGAGCTGTTTTTT | TRBV7-9 | . | TRBJ2-2 | .
CASSLISSGYNEQFF | TGTGCCAGCAGCCTTATTAGCTCGGGATACAATGAGCAGTTCTTC | TRBV7-3 | . | TRBJ2-1 | .
CASGQGQLYEQYF | TGTGCCAGCGGCCAGGGGCAGCTCTACGAGCAGTACTTC | TRBV6-5 | . | TRBJ2-7 | once
CASSFGGGLGGEKLFF | TGTGCCAGCAGTTTTGGAGGGGGCCTTGGTGGTGAAAAACTGTTTTTT | TRBV6-5 | TRBD1 | TRBJ1-4 | .
CASSPGTESPYGYTF | TGTGCCAGCTCACCAGGGACAGAGTCCCCCTATGGCTACACCTTC | TRBV18 | TRBD1 | TRBJ1-2 | once
CASSRLEGSNTQYF | TGTGCCAGCAGCCGACTCGAGGGCTCGAATACGCAGTATTTT | TRBV3-1/TRBV3-2 | . | TRBJ2-3 | .
CASSLGQGVTDTQYF | TGTGCCAGCAGCTTAGGACAGGGAGTGACAGATACGCAGTATTTT | TRBV7-9 | TRBD1 | TRBJ2-3 | .
CASSQIGTKANYGYTF | TGTGCCAGCAGCCAGATCGGGACAAAAGCTAACTATGGCTACACCTTC | TRBV3-1/TRBV3-2 | . | TRBJ1-2 | .
CAWKLQRTYEQYF | TGTGCCTGGAAGTTACAGAGAACCTACGAGCAGTACTTC | TRBV30 | . | TRBJ2-7 | .
CASSRVAGVHEQYF | TGTGCCAGCAGCCGGGTGGCGGGAGTCCACGAGCAGTACTTC | TRBV7-2 | TRBD2 | TRBJ2-7 | .
CASSLAGTIYNEQFF | TGTGCCAGCAGCTTAGCCGGGACAATTTACAATGAGCAGTTCTTC | TRBV7-9 | . | TRBJ2-1 | .
CATSALTGGTGELFF | TGTGCCACCAGTGCCCTGACAGGGGGGACCGGGGAGCTGTTTTTT | TRBV24-1 | TRBD1 | TRBJ2-2 | .
CASSLDGLAGPEGTQYF | TGTGCCAGCAGCTTGGACGGACTAGCGGGCCCGGAAGGGACCCAGTACTTC | TRBV5-4 | TRBD2 | TRBJ2-5 | .
CASRRGLANEQFF | TGTGCCAGCAGGAGGGGACTAGCGAATGAGCAGTTCTTC | TRBV2 | TRBD2 | TRBJ2-1 | .